This T cell receptor (beta chain) was found in a study of OX40 agonist ivuxolimab in advanced cancers. Study-wide background: The dose of intravenous ivuxolimab that patients received every 2 weeks ranged from 0.01 to 10 mg/kg. Participants could have had prior anti-PD-1, anti-PD-L1 or anti-CTLA-4 therapy, and approximately 40% had some. Regarding the study as a whole: Dose levels from 0.1 to 3.0 mg/kg saw CD4+ and CD8+ blood T cells expand clonally by week 6.

In the case of this clone: The antigen is not known.

There are 13 residues in the CDR3. Germline lookup yields CDR1 SGHDT and CDR2 YYEEEE. V dropped 6 bases and J dropped 5; count of bases not matched to a gene: 3. The assay was immunoSEQ multiplex PCR, and TCRdb's table has in-frame clones only and misses some. The data hold approximately 81,000 clones, with about 93% observed a single time. This sequence joins TRBV5-6 and TRBJ2-1; 9 bases match TRBD1. The specimen comprised CD4+ or CD8+ T cells sorted from blood, sampled in a trial of the OX40 agonist ivuxolimab. This TCR was recovered from an adult with an advanced solid tumor such as melanoma, head and neck, liver or kidney cancer. Here the CDR3 DNA reads TGTGCCAGCAAAGGGACAGGGCACAATGAGCAGTTCTTC. Residues: CASKGTGHNEQFF.